This paragraph covers one TCR delta chain sequence. Germline trimming cut 0 bases from V and 0 bases from J; bases unmatched to any gene: 14. The germline V gene has CDR1 GEAIGNYY and CDR2 EKD. CDR3 length equals 22 residues. This entry comes from a study of gamma-delta chains in newborns, infants, children. The wider study: Innate gammadelta T cells reportedly expand polyclonally right after birth, driven by microbial exposure, per the title.

TCRdb called clones anew from the reads with CATT. The sample lists approximately 5,600 delta-chain clones, about 5% seen once, with about 6.5% in the top ten. This chain joins TRDV2 and TRDJ3; 9 bases agree with TRDD3. The TCR was taken from a child who was a newborn, infant or young child, either healthy, febrile or measles-vaccinated (not recorded which). The specimen was blood. The CDR3, as DNA: TGTGCCTGTGACACCGTCGGCTTGTGGGGGGATACTAGCTCCTGGGACACCCGACAGATGTTTTTC. Translated: CACDTVGLWGDTSSWDTRQMFF.